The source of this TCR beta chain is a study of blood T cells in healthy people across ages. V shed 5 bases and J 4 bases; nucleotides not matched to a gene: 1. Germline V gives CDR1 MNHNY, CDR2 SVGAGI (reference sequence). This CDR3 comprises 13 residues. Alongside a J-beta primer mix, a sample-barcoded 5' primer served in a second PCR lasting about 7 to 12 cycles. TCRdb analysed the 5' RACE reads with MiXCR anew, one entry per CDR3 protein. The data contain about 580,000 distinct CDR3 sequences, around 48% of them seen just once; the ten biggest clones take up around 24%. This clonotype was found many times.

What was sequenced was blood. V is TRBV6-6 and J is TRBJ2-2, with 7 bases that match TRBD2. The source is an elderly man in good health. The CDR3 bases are TGTGCCAGCAGTGGACTAGTCACCGGGGAGCTGTTTTTT. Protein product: CASSGLVTGELFF.